What follows are 3 T cell receptor beta chains derived from one specimen sequenced in a study of T cells in Graves' hyperthyroidism and ophthalmopathy. Amplified regions were TCR beta CDR3 sequences from RNA transcripts. HTBI primers were used for first-round RT-PCR of the TCR CDR3. MiXCR, applied by TCRdb to the multiplex PCR reads, yields one record per CDR3 protein. The sample yields some 600,000 distinct CDR3 sequences, 14% seen once. Specimen: blood. Receptor source: a woman in her thirties with Graves' hyperthyroidism that later progressed to Graves' ophthalmopathy.

This clonotype was detected only a few times. The chain is built from TRBV4-3 and TRBJ1-5; D is unclear. The V gene lost 2 bases and the J gene lost 7 bases, with 9 bases spanning the gap. The CDR3 runs 13 residues. The V gene's germline CDR1 is LGHNA and CDR2 YSLEER. CDR3 DNA: TGCGCCAGCAGCCAACAACAAGGGCAGCCCCAGCATTTT. As protein: CASSQQQGQPQHF.

The chain recombines TRBV30 with TRBJ1-5; D unresolved. The CDR3 consists of 13 residues. V was pared by 5 bases and J by 0 bases, with 8 bases between. Germline CDR1 is GTSNPN and CDR2 is SVGIG (reference sequence). The CDR3: CAWVLYSNQPQHF. CDR3 in DNA: TGTGCCTGGGTCCTTTATAGCAATCAGCCCCAGCATTTT.

The table lists this clonotype with many counts. The chain has TRBV2 and TRBJ2-1, with 9 bases identical to TRBD1. Trimming cost V 5 bases and J 5 bases; bases outside gene matches: 7. The CDR3 is 15 amino acids. The germline CDR1 and CDR2 sequences are SNHLY and FYNNEI. DNA of the CDR3: TGTGCCAGCAGTAAGGACAGGGGTCCCCACAATGAGCAGTTCTTC. It translates to CASSKDRGPHNEQFF.